These T cell receptor beta chains were read from a single sample in a study of blood T cell repertoires in COVID-19. The table came from immunoSEQ multiplex PCR; TCRdb's copy has only in-frame clones and leaves some out. The sample holds over 150,000 clones, around 80% seen once. Sequenced material: peripheral blood. These receptors all stem from a human donor in a cohort sampled during active COVID-19. The CDR3 runs from the conserved cysteine through the conserved F or W. The order of the fields is D gene, V gene, J gene, clone size, CDR3 DNA, CDR3 protein. D genes are given only for firm matches. Some rows have no size entry. The others give once, few or many, or a class for an expanded clone.

D gene: TRBD2
V gene: TRBV18
J gene: TRBJ2-1
clone size: NA
CDR3 DNA: TGTGCCAGCTCCCCACTAGCGGAGTGGAACAATGAGCAGTTCTTC
CDR3 protein: CASSPLAEWNNEQFF

D gene: NA
V gene: TRBV5-1
J gene: TRBJ2-1
clone size: NA
CDR3 DNA: TGCGCCAGCAGCTTGAGAAGCGGGCTATCCTACAATGAGCAGTTCTTC
CDR3 protein: CASSLRSGLSYNEQFF

D gene: NA
V gene: TRBV27
J gene: TRBJ2-1
clone size: NA
CDR3 DNA: TGTGCCAGCAGTCCTGGCCAGGGTTGGAACAATGAGCAGTTCTTC
CDR3 protein: CASSPGQGWNNEQFF

D gene: NA
V gene: TRBV7-9
J gene: TRBJ1-3
clone size: NA
CDR3 DNA: TGTGCCAGCAGCTTGACAGGCTCCGGAAACACCATATATTTT
CDR3 protein: CASSLTGSGNTIYF

D gene: TRBD1
V gene: TRBV2
J gene: TRBJ2-1
clone size: NA
CDR3 DNA: TGTGCCAGCATCGTCAACAGGGGTTATAATGAGCAGTTCTTC
CDR3 protein: CASIVNRGYNEQFF

D gene: NA
V gene: TRBV10-3
J gene: TRBJ2-1
clone size: NA
CDR3 DNA: TGTGCCATCAGTGCCGGGGGCAATGAGCAGTTCTTC
CDR3 protein: CAISAGGNEQFF

D gene: TRBD1
V gene: TRBV2
J gene: TRBJ1-2
clone size: NA
CDR3 DNA: TGTGCCAGCAGTGAAGGTCCAGGGGGTGGATATGGCTACACCTTC
CDR3 protein: CASSEGPGGGYGYTF

D gene: NA
V gene: TRBV7-2
J gene: TRBJ2-3
clone size: once
CDR3 DNA: TGTGCCAGCAGCTTAGCGCGAGGGGGAATCACAGATACGCAGTATTTT
CDR3 protein: CASSLARGGITDTQYF

D gene: TRBD2
V gene: TRBV27
J gene: TRBJ2-1
clone size: once
CDR3 DNA: TGTGCCAGCAGCCAACGCCCCGGGACTACCTACAATGAGCAGTTCTTC
CDR3 protein: CASSQRPGTTYNEQFF

D gene: TRBD2
V gene: TRBV9
J gene: TRBJ2-3
clone size: NA
CDR3 DNA: TGTGCCAGCAGCGTAGGACTAGCGAATACGCAGTATTTT
CDR3 protein: CASSVGLANTQYF

D gene: TRBD2
V gene: TRBV2
J gene: TRBJ2-7
clone size: NA
CDR3 DNA: TGTGCCAGCGGCGGGGGGGGCGAGCAGTACTTC
CDR3 protein: CASGGGGEQYF

D gene: TRBD1
V gene: TRBV28
J gene: TRBJ1-2
clone size: NA
CDR3 DNA: TGTGCCAGCAGTCGTAAAGGGACAGGATGGAGGTACACCTTC
CDR3 protein: CASSRKGTGWRYTF

D gene: TRBD1
V gene: TRBV6-4
J gene: TRBJ1-5
clone size: few
CDR3 DNA: TGTGCCAGCAGGAAGACAGGGGGCAGCAATCAGCCCCAGCATTTT
CDR3 protein: CASRKTGGSNQPQHF

D gene: TRBD1
V gene: TRBV27
J gene: TRBJ2-5
clone size: once
CDR3 DNA: TGTGCCAGCAGTACTTTGACAGGGGGCCTTGAGACCCAGTACTTC
CDR3 protein: CASSTLTGGLETQYF

D gene: TRBD1
V gene: TRBV5-5
J gene: TRBJ2-6
clone size: NA
CDR3 DNA: TGTGCCAGCAGCGCAGGGGGACAGTTGACTCTCGCTGGGGCCAACGTCCTGACTTTC
CDR3 protein: CASSAGGQLTLAGANVLTF

D gene: TRBD1
V gene: TRBV4-1
J gene: TRBJ1-4
clone size: NA
CDR3 DNA: TGCGCCAGCAGCCAACGGGAACGAAGTGGGGGACAGGATAATGAAAAACTGTTTTTT
CDR3 protein: CASSQRERSGGQDNEKLFF

D gene: NA
V gene: TRBV28
J gene: TRBJ1-4
clone size: NA
CDR3 DNA: TGTGCCAGCAAATTATCGACAGATGAAAAACTGTTTTTT
CDR3 protein: CASKLSTDEKLFF

D gene: NA
V gene: TRBV5-1
J gene: TRBJ1-1
clone size: many
CDR3 DNA: TGCGCCAGCAGCAGCGGGACAACCTCCAACACTGAAGCTTTCTTT
CDR3 protein: CASSSGTTSNTEAFF

D gene: NA
V gene: TRBV30
J gene: TRBJ1-4
clone size: NA
CDR3 DNA: TGTGCCTGGAGTGTCGAGGCTGAGAATGAAAAACTGTTTTTT
CDR3 protein: CAWSVEAENEKLFF

D gene: TRBD1
V gene: TRBV28
J gene: TRBJ1-2
clone size: NA
CDR3 DNA: TGTGCCAGCAGAGCCGAGACAGGGCTCTCGTTTTTCTATGGCTACACCTTC
CDR3 protein: CASRAETGLSFFYGYTF

D gene: TRBD1
V gene: TRBV4-1
J gene: TRBJ1-6
clone size: NA
CDR3 DNA: TGCGCCAGCAGCCAAGGTCCCCTACAGGGGGCCACCCTCCACTTT
CDR3 protein: CASSQGPLQGATLHF

D gene: NA
V gene: TRBV7-2
J gene: TRBJ1-1
clone size: NA
CDR3 DNA: TGTGCCAGCAGCTTACTACAGGCGAACACTGAAGCTTTCTTT
CDR3 protein: CASSLLQANTEAFF

D gene: TRBD2
V gene: TRBV7-9
J gene: TRBJ2-3
clone size: NA
CDR3 DNA: TGTGCCAGCAGCTCCCGGGACACACCGGGACTAGCGGGACGTTTT
CDR3 protein: CASSSRDTPGLAGRF

D gene: TRBD1
V gene: TRBV18
J gene: TRBJ2-1
clone size: NA
CDR3 DNA: TGTGCCAGCTCGAGGGACAGGGGATCAGACCTTCCCTACAATGAGCAGTTCTTC
CDR3 protein: CASSRDRGSDLPYNEQFF

D gene: TRBD2
V gene: TRBV7-9
J gene: TRBJ2-1
clone size: few
CDR3 DNA: TGTGCCAGCAGCCCGACTCTGTCTAGCGGGCCCAGCTCCTACAATGAGCAGTTCTTC
CDR3 protein: CASSPTLSSGPSSYNEQFF

D gene: NA
V gene: TRBV2
J gene: TRBJ1-6
clone size: NA
CDR3 DNA: TGTGCCAGCAGCGGGGGGACCTATTCACCCCTCCACTTT
CDR3 protein: CASSGGTYSPLHF

D gene: TRBD1
V gene: TRBV7-2
J gene: TRBJ2-3
clone size: NA
CDR3 DNA: TGTGCCAGCAGCTTCTACCGACAGGGTTCCGGAGATACGCAGTATTTT
CDR3 protein: CASSFYRQGSGDTQYF

D gene: NA
V gene: TRBV4-1
J gene: TRBJ1-3
clone size: NA
CDR3 DNA: TGCGCCAGCAGCCAAGATTACGGATACAGGGCGGGAAACACCATATATTTT
CDR3 protein: CASSQDYGYRAGNTIYF

D gene: NA
V gene: TRBV14
J gene: TRBJ2-5
clone size: NA
CDR3 DNA: TGTGCCAGCAGCCAAGATTTTAGCGTAAGAGGGGAGGTGGACCAAGAGACCCAGTACTTC
CDR3 protein: CASSQDFSVRGEVDQETQYF

D gene: NA
V gene: TRBV5-6
J gene: TRBJ2-4
clone size: NA
CDR3 DNA: TGTGCCAGCAGCTGGGGAGAAAACATTCAGTACTTC
CDR3 protein: CASSWGENIQYF

D gene: NA
V gene: TRBV28
J gene: TRBJ2-2
clone size: NA
CDR3 DNA: TGTGCCAGCAGTAGCCCCGGCACCGGGGAGCTGTTTTTT
CDR3 protein: CASSSPGTGELFF

D gene: NA
V gene: TRBV28
J gene: TRBJ1-5
clone size: NA
CDR3 DNA: TGTGCCAGCAGTTTATGGGGCGGGTCGAGGGCCCAGCATTTT
CDR3 protein: CASSLWGGSRAQHF

D gene: TRBD2
V gene: TRBV4-1
J gene: TRBJ2-1
clone size: NA
CDR3 DNA: TGCGCCAGCAGCCAAGAAGGGACTAGGACCTACAATGAGCAGTTCTTC
CDR3 protein: CASSQEGTRTYNEQFF

D gene: NA
V gene: TRBV29-1
J gene: TRBJ1-1
clone size: once
CDR3 DNA: TGCAGCGTCCATGGGGGGGGGACTGAAGCTTTCTTT
CDR3 protein: CSVHGGGTEAFF

D gene: NA
V gene: TRBV19
J gene: TRBJ2-3
clone size: NA
CDR3 DNA: TGTGCCAGTAGGGTCCACCGGGGCACAGATACGCAGTATTTT
CDR3 protein: CASRVHRGTDTQYF

D gene: TRBD1
V gene: TRBV18
J gene: TRBJ1-3
clone size: once
CDR3 DNA: TGTGCCAGCTCACCGGGGACAGATGGAAACACCATATATTTT
CDR3 protein: CASSPGTDGNTIYF

D gene: NA
V gene: TRBV5-4
J gene: TRBJ1-2
clone size: few
CDR3 DNA: TGTGCCAGCAGCTCAGAGGGAGGGGTGAAATACTATGGCTACACCTTC
CDR3 protein: CASSSEGGVKYYGYTF

D gene: NA
V gene: TRBV7-9
J gene: TRBJ2-7
clone size: NA
CDR3 DNA: TGTGCCAGCAGCTTTCAGGGTACCTACGAGCAGTACTTC
CDR3 protein: CASSFQGTYEQYF

D gene: TRBD1
V gene: TRBV28
J gene: TRBJ1-2
clone size: NA
CDR3 DNA: TGTGCCAGCAGTTGGGCAGACAGGGGGGGCGGCTACACCTTC
CDR3 protein: CASSWADRGGGYTF

D gene: NA
V gene: TRBV6-6
J gene: TRBJ2-6
clone size: NA
CDR3 DNA: TGTGCCAGCAATCGAGGTCTAGGCTACTCTGGGGCCAACGTCCTGACTTTC
CDR3 protein: CASNRGLGYSGANVLTF

D gene: TRBD2
V gene: TRBV6-2/TRBV6-3
J gene: TRBJ2-5
clone size: once
CDR3 DNA: TGTGCCAGCAGCGTAGAGGTCCTAGCGGGAGGGCCAGGGACCCAGTACTTC
CDR3 protein: CASSVEVLAGGPGTQYF

D gene: TRBD2
V gene: TRBV19
J gene: TRBJ2-1
clone size: NA
CDR3 DNA: TGTGCCAGTAGTCCCTGGGAGGGGTCCTCGCCCGGGCAGTTCTTC
CDR3 protein: CASSPWEGSSPGQFF

D gene: TRBD2
V gene: TRBV3-1/TRBV3-2
J gene: TRBJ2-7
clone size: NA
CDR3 DNA: TGTGCCAGCAGCCAGGGACTAGCGGGAGCTTACGAGCAGTACTTC
CDR3 protein: CASSQGLAGAYEQYF

D gene: NA
V gene: TRBV15
J gene: TRBJ2-1
clone size: NA
CDR3 DNA: TGTGCCACCAGCAGAGATAACAGGGCAATGAATGAGCAGTTCTTC
CDR3 protein: CATSRDNRAMNEQFF

D gene: TRBD1
V gene: TRBV7-2
J gene: TRBJ1-4
clone size: NA
CDR3 DNA: TGTGCCAGCAGCAGAGAGGGACAGAATCTGGAAAAACTGTTTTTT
CDR3 protein: CASSREGQNLEKLFF

D gene: NA
V gene: TRBV5-1
J gene: TRBJ1-1
clone size: NA
CDR3 DNA: TGCGCCAGCAGCTTATATCGGGAAACTGAAGCTTTCTTT
CDR3 protein: CASSLYRETEAFF

D gene: NA
V gene: TRBV27
J gene: TRBJ1-6
clone size: NA
CDR3 DNA: TGTGCCAGCAGTTTAACTGGGGCGGCTTCACCCCTCCACTTT
CDR3 protein: CASSLTGAASPLHF